The T cell receptor (beta chain) under discussion was sequenced for a study of blood T cell repertoires in COVID-19. Study as a whole: Acute-phase and convalescent COVID-19 samples originated in the United States, Italy and Spain. In each case, the material was cDNA or gDNA derived from T cells, B-cell-depleted T cells, or PBMCs.

This CDR3 comprises 15 residues. Germline assignment: CDR1 SGHVS and CDR2 FNYEAQ. With 5 bases clipped from V and 0 bases from J, the junction kept 4 bases outside the gene matches. Methods used by the authors: Amplification with reference gene primers provided the estimates of nucleated cell counts. Some clones are missing from TCRdb's copy, which holds only in-frame ones; the method was immunoSEQ multiplex PCR. That table is the source of V, J and clone size, and D and trimming were worked out from the DNA. The sample shows about 130,000 clones, 77% of them seen only once. The sequence derives from a man older than 75 with acute or convalescent COVID-19. The material sequenced was peripheral blood. V is TRBV7-6 and J is TRBJ2-3, with TRBD2 matching 8 bases. The CDR3 reads CASSRKRGSTDTQYF. The CDR3 DNA follows: TGTGCCAGCAGCCGAAAGCGGGGGAGCACAGATACGCAGTATTTT.